This T cell receptor beta chain was sequenced for a study of CD4 T cells in relation to SARS-CoV-2 and coronaviruses. As for the study in general: Shared crossreactive spike epitopes were mapped to their HLA restriction.

Clones were sequenced by immunoSEQ multiplex PCR, and TCRdb holds only the in-frame ones, with some missing. This table holds about 47,000 clones, about 80% found once. CD4 enrichment then naive enrichment separated naive from memory CD4+ cells. This CDR3 region has 22 residues. Looked up from germline, CDR1 is LGHNA and CDR2 is YSLEER. The V end lost 2 bases, the J end lost 2 bases, and 28 bases lay between the germline ends. Comment on this clone: Its antigen is unknown.

The V call is TRBV4-3, the J call TRBJ1-6, with D unclear. Sample: naive CD4+ T cells from PBMCs, cultured in vitro. Subset: naive CD4+ T cells isolated by negative enrichment. The TCR sequence derives from an adult with COVID-19. The CDR3 sequence is CASSQRMPGSRGRGTYNSPLHF. The CDR3 nucleotides read TGCGCCAGCAGCCAACGAATGCCGGGGTCCAGAGGACGCGGTACCTATAATTCACCCCTCCACTTT.